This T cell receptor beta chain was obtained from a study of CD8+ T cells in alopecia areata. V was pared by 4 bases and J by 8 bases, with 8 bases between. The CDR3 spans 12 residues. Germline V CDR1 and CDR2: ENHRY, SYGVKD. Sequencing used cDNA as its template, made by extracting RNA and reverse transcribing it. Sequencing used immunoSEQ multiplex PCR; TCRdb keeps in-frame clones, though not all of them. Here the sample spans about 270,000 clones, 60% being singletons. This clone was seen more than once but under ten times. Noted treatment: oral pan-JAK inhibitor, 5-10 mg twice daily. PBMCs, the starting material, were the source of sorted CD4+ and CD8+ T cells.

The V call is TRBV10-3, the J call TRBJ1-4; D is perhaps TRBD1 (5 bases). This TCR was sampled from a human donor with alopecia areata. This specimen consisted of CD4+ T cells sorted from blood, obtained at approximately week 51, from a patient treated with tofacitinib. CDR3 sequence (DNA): TGTGCCATCAGTGGGGGGACGGAAAAACTGTTTTTT. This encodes CAISGGTEKLFF.